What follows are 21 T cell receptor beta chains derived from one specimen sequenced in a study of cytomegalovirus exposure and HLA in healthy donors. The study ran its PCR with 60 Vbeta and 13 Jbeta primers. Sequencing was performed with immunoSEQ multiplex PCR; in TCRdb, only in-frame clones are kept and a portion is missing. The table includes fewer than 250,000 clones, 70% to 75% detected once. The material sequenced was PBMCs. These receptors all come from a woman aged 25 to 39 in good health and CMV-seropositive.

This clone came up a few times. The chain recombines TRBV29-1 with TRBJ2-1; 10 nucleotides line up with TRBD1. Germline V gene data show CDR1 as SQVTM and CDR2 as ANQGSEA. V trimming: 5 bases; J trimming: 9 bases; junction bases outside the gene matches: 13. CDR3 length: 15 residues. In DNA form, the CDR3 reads TGCAGCGTTTTCGATACACCGGGACAGGGGACTGAGCAGTTCTTC. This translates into CSVFDTPGQGTEQFF.

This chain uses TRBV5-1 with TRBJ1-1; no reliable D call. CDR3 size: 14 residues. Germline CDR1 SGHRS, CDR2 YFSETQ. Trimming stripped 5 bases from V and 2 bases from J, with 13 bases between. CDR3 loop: CASSYDSINTEAFF. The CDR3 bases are TGCGCCAGCAGTTATGACTCCATCAACACTGAAGCTTTCTTT.

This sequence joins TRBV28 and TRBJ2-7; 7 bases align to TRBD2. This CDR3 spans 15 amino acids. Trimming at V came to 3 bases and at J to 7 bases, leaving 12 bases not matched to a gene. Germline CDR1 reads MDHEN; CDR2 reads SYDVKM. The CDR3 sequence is CASSLGLPFRGEQYF. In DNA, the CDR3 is TGTGCCAGCAGTTTGGGACTACCCTTTCGGGGGGAGCAGTACTTC.

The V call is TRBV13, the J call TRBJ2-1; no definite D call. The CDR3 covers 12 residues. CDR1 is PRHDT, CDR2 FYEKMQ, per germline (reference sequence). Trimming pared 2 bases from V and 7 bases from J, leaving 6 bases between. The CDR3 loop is CASSLSENEQFF. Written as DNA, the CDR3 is TGTGCCAGCAGCTTAAGCGAGAATGAGCAGTTCTTC.

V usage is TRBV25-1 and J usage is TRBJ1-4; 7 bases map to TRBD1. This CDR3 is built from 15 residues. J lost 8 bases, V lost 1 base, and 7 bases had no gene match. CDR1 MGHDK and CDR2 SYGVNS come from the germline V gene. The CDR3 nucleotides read TGTGCCAGCAGTGAATGGAGGGGGCAAGGAGAAAAACTGTTTTTT. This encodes CASSEWRGQGEKLFF.

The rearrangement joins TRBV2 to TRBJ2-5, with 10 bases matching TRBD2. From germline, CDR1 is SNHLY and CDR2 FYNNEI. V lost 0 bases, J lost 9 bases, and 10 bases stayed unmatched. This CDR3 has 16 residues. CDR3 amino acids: CASSEALAGAYRAQYF. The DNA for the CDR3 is TGTGCCAGCAGTGAAGCTCTAGCGGGGGCCTATCGGGCCCAGTACTTC.

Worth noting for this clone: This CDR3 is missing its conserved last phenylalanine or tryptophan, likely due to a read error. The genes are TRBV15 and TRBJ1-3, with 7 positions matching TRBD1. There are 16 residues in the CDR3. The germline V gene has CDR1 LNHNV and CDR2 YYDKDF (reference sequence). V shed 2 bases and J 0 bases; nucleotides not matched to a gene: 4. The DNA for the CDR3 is TGTGCCACCAGCAGACACAGGGGTACCTCTGGAAACACCATATATTCT. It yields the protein CATSRHRGTSGNTIYS.

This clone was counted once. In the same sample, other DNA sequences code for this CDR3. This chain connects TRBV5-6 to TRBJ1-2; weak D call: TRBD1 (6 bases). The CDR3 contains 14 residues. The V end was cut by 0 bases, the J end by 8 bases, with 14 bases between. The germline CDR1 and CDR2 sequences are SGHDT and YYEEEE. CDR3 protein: CASSLALLGAGYTF. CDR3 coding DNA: TGTGCCAGCAGCTTGGCCCTGCTGGGGGCCGGCTACACCTTC.

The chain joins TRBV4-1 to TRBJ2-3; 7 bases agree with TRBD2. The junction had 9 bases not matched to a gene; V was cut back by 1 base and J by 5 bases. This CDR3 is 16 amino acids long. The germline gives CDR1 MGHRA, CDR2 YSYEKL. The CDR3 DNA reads TGCGCCAGCAGCCAAGGACGGGAGGACCGTCAAGATACGCAGTATTTT. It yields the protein CASSQGREDRQDTQYF.

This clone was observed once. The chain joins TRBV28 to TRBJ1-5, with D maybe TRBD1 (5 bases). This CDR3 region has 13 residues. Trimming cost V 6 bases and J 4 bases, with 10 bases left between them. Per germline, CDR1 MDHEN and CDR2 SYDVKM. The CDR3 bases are TGTGCCAGCAGGGACACTATTAATCAGCCCCAGCATTTT. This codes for CASRDTINQPQHF.

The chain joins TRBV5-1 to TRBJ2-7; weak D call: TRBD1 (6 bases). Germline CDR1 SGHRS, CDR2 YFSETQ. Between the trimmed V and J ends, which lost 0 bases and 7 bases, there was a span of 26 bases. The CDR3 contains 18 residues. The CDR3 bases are TGCGCCAGCAGCTTGGGGGGGCTTCAGGGGCCACCCCCCCGAGAGCAGTACTTC. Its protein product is CASSLGGLQGPPPREQYF.

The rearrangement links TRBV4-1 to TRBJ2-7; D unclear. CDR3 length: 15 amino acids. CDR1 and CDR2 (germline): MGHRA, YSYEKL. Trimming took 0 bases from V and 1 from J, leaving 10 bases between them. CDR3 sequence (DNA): TGCGCCAGCAGCCAAGATCGAGGCGGATCCTACGAGCAGTACTTC. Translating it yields CASSQDRGGSYEQYF.

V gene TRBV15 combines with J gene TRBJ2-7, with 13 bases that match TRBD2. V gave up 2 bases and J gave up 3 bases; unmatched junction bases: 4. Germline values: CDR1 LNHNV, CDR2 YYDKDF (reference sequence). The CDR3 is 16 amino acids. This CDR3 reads CATSRRGTSGVYEQYF. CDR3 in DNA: TGTGCCACCAGCAGACGCGGGACTAGCGGGGTCTACGAGCAGTACTTC.

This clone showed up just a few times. CDR3 bases: TGCGCCAGCAGTGCCGGGGGGAGCAATCAGCCCCAGCATTTT. Encoded protein: CASSAGGSNQPQHF. The chain joins TRBV10-1 to TRBJ1-5, with a weak D call TRBD1 (5 bases). In germline, CDR1 is WNHNN, CDR2 SYGVQD (reference sequence). The V gene lost 4 bases and the J gene lost 1 base, with 8 bases spanning the gap. The CDR3 has 14 residues.

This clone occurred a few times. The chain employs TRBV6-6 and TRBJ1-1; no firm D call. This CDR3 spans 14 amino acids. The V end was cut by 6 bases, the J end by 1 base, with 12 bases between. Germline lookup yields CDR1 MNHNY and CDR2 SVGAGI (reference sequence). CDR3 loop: CASSLREKNTEAFF. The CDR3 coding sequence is TGTGCCAGCAGCCTTCGAGAAAAGAACACTGAAGCTTTCTTT.

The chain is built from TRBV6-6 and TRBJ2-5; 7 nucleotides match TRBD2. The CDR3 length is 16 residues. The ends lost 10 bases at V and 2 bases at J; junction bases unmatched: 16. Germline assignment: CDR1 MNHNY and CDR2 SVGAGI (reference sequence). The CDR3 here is CATEYGGGGGQETQYF. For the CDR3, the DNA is TGTGCCACCGAATACGGCGGGGGAGGAGGGCAAGAGACCCAGTACTTC.

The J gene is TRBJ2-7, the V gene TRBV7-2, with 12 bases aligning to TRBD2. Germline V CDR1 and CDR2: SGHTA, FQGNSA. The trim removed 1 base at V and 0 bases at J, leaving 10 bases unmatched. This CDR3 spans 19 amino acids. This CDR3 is CASSLGSASGRVLSYEQYF. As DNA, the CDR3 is TGTGCCAGCAGCTTAGGTTCTGCTAGCGGGAGGGTGCTCTCCTACGAGCAGTACTTC.

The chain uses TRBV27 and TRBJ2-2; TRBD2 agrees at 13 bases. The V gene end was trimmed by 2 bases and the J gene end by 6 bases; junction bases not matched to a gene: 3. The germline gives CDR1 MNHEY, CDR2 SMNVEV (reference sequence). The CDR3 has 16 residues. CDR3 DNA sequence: TGTGCCAGCAGTTTAGGACTAGCGGGAGCAGCCGGGGAGCTGTTTTTT. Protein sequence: CASSLGLAGAAGELFF.

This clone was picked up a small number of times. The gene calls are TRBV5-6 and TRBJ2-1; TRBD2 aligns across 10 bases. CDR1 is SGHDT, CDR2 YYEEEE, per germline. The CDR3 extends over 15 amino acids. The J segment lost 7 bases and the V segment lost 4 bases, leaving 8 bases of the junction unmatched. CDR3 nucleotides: TGTGCCAGCAGCGCGCTAGCGGGGGTGGGGAATGAGCAGTTCTTC. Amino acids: CASSALAGVGNEQFF.

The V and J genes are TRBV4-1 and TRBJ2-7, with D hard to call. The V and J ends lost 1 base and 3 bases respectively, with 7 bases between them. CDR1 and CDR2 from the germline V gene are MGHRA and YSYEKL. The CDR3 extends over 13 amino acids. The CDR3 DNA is TGCGCCAGCAGCCAAGTTGACAACTACGAGCAGTACTTC. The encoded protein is CASSQVDNYEQYF.

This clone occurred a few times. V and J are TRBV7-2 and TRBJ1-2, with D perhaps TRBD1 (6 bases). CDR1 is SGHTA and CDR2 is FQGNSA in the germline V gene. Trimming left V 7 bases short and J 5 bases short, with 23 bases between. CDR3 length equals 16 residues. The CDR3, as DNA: TGTGCCAGCAATTCCGCCGGGGGGCAGGGCTGGTATGGCTACACCTTC. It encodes CASNSAGGQGWYGYTF.